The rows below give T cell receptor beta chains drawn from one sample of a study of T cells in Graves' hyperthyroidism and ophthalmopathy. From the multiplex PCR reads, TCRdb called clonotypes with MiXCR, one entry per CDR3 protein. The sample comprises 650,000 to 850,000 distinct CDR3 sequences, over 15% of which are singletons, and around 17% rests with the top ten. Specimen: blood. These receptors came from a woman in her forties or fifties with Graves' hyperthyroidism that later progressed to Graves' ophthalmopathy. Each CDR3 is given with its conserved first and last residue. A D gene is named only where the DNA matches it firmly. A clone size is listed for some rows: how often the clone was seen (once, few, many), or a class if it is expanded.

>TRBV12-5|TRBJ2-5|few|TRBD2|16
TGTGCTAGTGGTTTGACACTAGCGGGGGGGCAAGAGACCCAGTACTTC
CASGLTLAGGQETQYF
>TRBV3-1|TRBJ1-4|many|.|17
TGTGCCAGCAGCCCAAACGTCCGGGACTACGAGGGCGAAAAACTGTTTTTT
CASSPNVRDYEGEKLFF
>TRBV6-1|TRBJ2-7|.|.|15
TGTGCCAGCAGTGAATGGACGAGGAGCTCCTACGAGCAGTACTTC
CASSEWTRSSYEQYF
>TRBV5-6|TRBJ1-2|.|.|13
TGTGCCAGCAGCGTGGGGGGGGCGTTTGGCTACACCTTC
CASSVGGAFGYTF
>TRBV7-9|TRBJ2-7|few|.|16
TGTGCCAGCAGCTTAGGAGGCTCTGGTGGAGACTACGAGCAGTACTTC
CASSLGGSGGDYEQYF
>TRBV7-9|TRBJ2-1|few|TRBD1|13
TGTGCCAGCAGGGGACAGGGGATAAATGAGCAGTTCTTC
CASRGQGINEQFF
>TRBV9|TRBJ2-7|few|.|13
TGTGCCAGCAGCGTAGTCCCGGGGTACGAGCGGTACTTC
CASSVVPGYERYF
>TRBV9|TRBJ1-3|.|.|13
TGTGCCAGCAGCGTTAACCCTGGAAACACCATATATTTT
CASSVNPGNTIYF
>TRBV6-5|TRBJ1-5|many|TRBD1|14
TGTGCCAGCAGTTACTCCAGGGGGTACGGGCCCCAGCATTTT
CASSYSRGYGPQHF
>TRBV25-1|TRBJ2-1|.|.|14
TGTGCCAGCAGTTTGGGACAACGCTACAATGAGCAGTTCTTC
CASSLGQRYNEQFF
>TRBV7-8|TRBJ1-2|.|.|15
TGTGCCAGCAGCTTATCTGCGTGGAGTCCGTATGGCTACACCTTC
CASSLSAWSPYGYTF
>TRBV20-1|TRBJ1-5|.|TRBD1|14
TGCAGTGCCACCGACAGGGGTAGCAATCAGCCCCAGCATTTT
CSATDRGSNQPQHF
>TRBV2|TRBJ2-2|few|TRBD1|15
TGTGCCAGCAGTGTGGGCAGGGGGCCGGTCGGGGAGCTGTTTTTT
CASSVGRGPVGELFF
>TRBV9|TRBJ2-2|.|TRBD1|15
TGTGCCAGCAGCGTCTACAGGGGAAGGACCGGGGAGCTGTTTTTT
CASSVYRGRTGELFF
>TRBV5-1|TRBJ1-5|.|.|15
TGCGCCAGCAGCCCGAGCGAGGGCAGCAATCAGCCCCAGCATTTT
CASSPSEGSNQPQHF
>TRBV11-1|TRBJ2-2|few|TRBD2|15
TGTGCCAGCAGCTTACTAGCGGGGATGCCCGGGGAGCTGTTTTTT
CASSLLAGMPGELFF
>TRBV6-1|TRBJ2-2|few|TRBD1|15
TGTGCCAGCAACCCAGTAGGGCAGGGGGCCGGGGAGCTGTTTTTT
CASNPVGQGAGELFF
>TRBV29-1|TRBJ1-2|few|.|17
TGCAGCGTTGAAGGGATCGACGGCAGACTCATGGACTATGGCTACACCTTC
CSVEGIDGRLMDYGYTF
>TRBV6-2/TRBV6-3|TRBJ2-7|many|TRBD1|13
TGTGCCAGCAAGCGACAGGGGTCCTACGAGCAGTACTTC
CASKRQGSYEQYF
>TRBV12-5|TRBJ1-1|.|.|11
TGTGCTGTCGGGTTGAACACTGAAGCTTTCTTT
CAVGLNTEAFF
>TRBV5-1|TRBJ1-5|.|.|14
TGCGCCAGCAGCTTGGACGATAGCAATCAGCCCCAGCATTTT
CASSLDDSNQPQHF
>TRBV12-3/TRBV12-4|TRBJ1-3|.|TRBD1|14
TGTGCCACCAATAGACAGGGTTTCGAAAACACCATATATTTT
CATNRQGFENTIYF
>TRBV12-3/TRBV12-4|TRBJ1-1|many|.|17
TGTGCCAGCGGCGCTTCCGTCAGGACATCACTGAACACTGAAGCTTTCTTT
CASGASVRTSLNTEAFF
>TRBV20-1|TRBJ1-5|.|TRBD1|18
TGCAGTGCTAGACCCAGATACAGGGGGCAATGGAGCAATCAGCCCCAGCATTTT
CSARPRYRGQWSNQPQHF
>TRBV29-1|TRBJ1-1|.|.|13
TGCAGCGTCGGAGGAACCTTGAACACTGAAGCTTTCTTT
CSVGGTLNTEAFF
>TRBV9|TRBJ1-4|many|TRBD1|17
TGTGCCAGCAGGCCTGACAGGGATTCAGCAACTAATGAAAAACTGTTTTTT
CASRPDRDSATNEKLFF
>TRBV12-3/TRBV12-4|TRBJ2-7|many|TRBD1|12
TGTGCCAGCAGTCATGGACAGGGAGAGCAGTACTTC
CASSHGQGEQYF
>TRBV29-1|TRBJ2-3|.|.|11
TGCAGCGTTGAGGAGGGAGATACGCAGTATTTT
CSVEEGDTQYF
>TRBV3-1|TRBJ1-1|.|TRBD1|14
TGTGCCAGCAGCCCGGAGGACAGGGGCACTGAAGCTTTCTTT
CASSPEDRGTEAFF
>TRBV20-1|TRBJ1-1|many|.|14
TGCAGTGCTCCCCGGGCAGGGGAGCACACTGAAGCTTTCTTT
CSAPRAGEHTEAFF
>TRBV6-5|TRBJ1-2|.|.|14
TGTGCCAGCAGTTACTCTCCGCTCGACTATGGCTACACCTTC
CASSYSPLDYGYTF
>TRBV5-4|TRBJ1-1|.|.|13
TGTGCCAGCAGCTTGAGCATCGGCACTGAAGCTTTCTTT
CASSLSIGTEAFF
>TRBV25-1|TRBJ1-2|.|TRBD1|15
TGTGCCAGAAGTGACCGGGACAGGAGACCCTATGGCTACACCTTC
CARSDRDRRPYGYTF
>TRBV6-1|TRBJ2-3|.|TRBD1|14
TGTGCCAGCAGTGGGACAGGGGTTCCAGATACGCAGTATTTT
CASSGTGVPDTQYF
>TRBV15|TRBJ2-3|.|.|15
TGTGCCACCAGCAGAGATGTGATCGATAGCGATACGCAGTATTTT
CATSRDVIDSDTQYF
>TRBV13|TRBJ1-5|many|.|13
TGTGCCAGCAGCCCGGGCCGGGGTCAGCCCCAGCATTTT
CASSPGRGQPQHF
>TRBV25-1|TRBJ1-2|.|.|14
TGTGCCAGCAGACCGGACTTTCTCGGAGATGGCTACACCTTC
CASRPDFLGDGYTF
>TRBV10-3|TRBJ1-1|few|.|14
TGTGCCATAAAAGTGGACAGATTGAACACTGAAGCTTTCTTT
CAIKVDRLNTEAFF
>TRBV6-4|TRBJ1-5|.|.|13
TGTGCCAGCAGTGTGGCAGAGGGTCAGCCCCAGCATTTT
CASSVAEGQPQHF
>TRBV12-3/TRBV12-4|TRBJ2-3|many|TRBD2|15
TGTGCCAGCAGGCTTACTAGCGGGGGCACAGATACGCAGTATTTT
CASRLTSGGTDTQYF